The rows below give T cell receptor beta chains drawn from one sample of a study of cytomegalovirus exposure and HLA in healthy donors. The method was immunoSEQ multiplex PCR; TCRdb's version includes in-frame clones alone and lacks a portion of them. Here the sample spans fewer than 250,000 clones, less than 85% being singletons. The sample taken for sequencing was PBMCs. The receptors originated from a man aged 18 to 35 in good health and CMV-seronegative. CDR3s include the opening cysteine and the closing phenylalanine or tryptophan. D genes are given only for firm matches. Size tells how often a clone was seen (once, few, many) or the class of an expanded clone, and some rows leave it out.

TRBJ2-7	once	TRBV2	NA	CASSATSYEQYF	TGTGCCAGCAGCGCCACTTCCTACGAGCAGTACTTC
TRBJ1-1	NA	TRBV4-1	NA	CASSQRQAPGTEAFF	TGCGCCAGCAGCCAGAGACAGGCCCCGGGGACTGAAGCTTTCTTT
TRBJ2-7	NA	TRBV28	NA	CASSSHEGTREQYF	TGTGCCAGCAGTTCCCATGAAGGGACACGCGAGCAGTACTTC
TRBJ1-1	NA	TRBV6-5	NA	CASSWGGVTEAFF	TGTGCCAGCAGTTGGGGAGGGGTAACTGAAGCTTTCTTT
TRBJ2-1	NA	TRBV5-4	TRBD2	CASSQDSTSGYNEQFF	TGTGCCAGCAGCCAAGATTCGACTAGCGGCTACAATGAGCAGTTCTTC
TRBJ2-1	once	TRBV9	TRBD2	CASSLWPSGTNNEQFF	TGTGCCAGCAGCCTCTGGCCTAGCGGTACCAACAATGAGCAGTTCTTC
TRBJ2-3	NA	TRBV4-2	TRBD1	CASSQGLAQGESWDTQYF	TGTGCCAGCAGCCAAGGCCTAGCTCAGGGGGAGAGTTGGGATACGCAGTATTTT
TRBJ2-1	NA	TRBV5-1	TRBD1	CASSFPGTGGIDEQFF	TGCGCCAGCAGCTTCCCCGGGACAGGGGGCATCGATGAGCAGTTCTTC
TRBJ2-1	once	TRBV6-6	TRBD2	CASSQTSGAYNEQFF	TGTGCCAGCAGCCAGACTAGCGGGGCCTACAATGAGCAGTTCTTC
TRBJ2-5	NA	TRBV7-3	NA	CASSLSPGETQYF	TGTGCCAGCAGCTTATCTCCGGGGGAGACCCAGTACTTC
TRBJ2-3	NA	TRBV6-5	TRBD1	CASSTGTGADTQYF	TGTGCCAGCAGTACCGGGACAGGGGCCGATACGCAGTATTTT
TRBJ1-2	NA	TRBV4-1	NA	CASSPPAGDGYTF	TGCGCCAGCAGCCCTCCGGCCGGGGATGGCTACACCTTC
TRBJ2-7	NA	TRBV5-4	NA	CAIRQGRNYEQYF	TGTGCCATCCGCCAGGGGCGAAACTACGAGCAGTACTTC
TRBJ2-7	NA	TRBV11-2	TRBD2	CASSLQLAGVNRYEQYF	TGTGCCAGCAGCTTACAACTAGCGGGAGTAAATCGCTACGAGCAGTACTTC
TRBJ1-2	NA	TRBV7-2	NA	CASSLQDSLGYTF	TGTGCCAGCAGCTTACAAGACAGCTTAGGCTACACCTTC
TRBJ2-2	once	TRBV2	NA	CASCVGPGELFF	TGTGCCAGCTGTGTGGGGCCCGGGGAGCTGTTTTTT
TRBJ1-3	NA	TRBV19	TRBD1	CASSPQGAFSGNTIYF	TGTGCCAGTAGTCCCCAGGGGGCGTTCTCTGGAAACACCATATATTTT
TRBJ1-3	NA	TRBV9	TRBD1	CASSPGQGIGNTIYF	TGTGCCAGCAGCCCGGGACAGGGTATAGGAAACACCATATATTTT
TRBJ2-2	once	TRBV5-4	NA	CASSFREGAGELFF	TGTGCCAGCAGCTTCAGGGAAGGGGCCGGGGAGCTGTTTTTT
TRBJ2-6	NA	TRBV5-6	NA	CASSLAGLAGANVLTF	TGTGCCAGCAGCTTGGCCGGTCTTGCCGGGGCCAACGTCCTGACTTTC
TRBJ1-1	once	TRBV5-1	NA	CASSAIQLNTEAFF	TGCGCCAGCAGCGCCATACAATTGAACACTGAAGCTTTCTTT
TRBJ1-5	NA	TRBV19	NA	CASSTWGLLEKPQHF	TGTGCCAGTAGCACCTGGGGGCTGTTAGAAAAGCCCCAGCATTTT
TRBJ1-1	NA	TRBV7-9	NA	CASSSGLEAFF	TGTGCCAGCAGCTCGGGACTTGAAGCTTTCTTT
TRBJ1-5	NA	TRBV27	TRBD1	CASSLWSGGSNQPQHF	TGTGCCAGCAGTTTATGGTCAGGGGGTAGCAATCAGCCCCAGCATTTT